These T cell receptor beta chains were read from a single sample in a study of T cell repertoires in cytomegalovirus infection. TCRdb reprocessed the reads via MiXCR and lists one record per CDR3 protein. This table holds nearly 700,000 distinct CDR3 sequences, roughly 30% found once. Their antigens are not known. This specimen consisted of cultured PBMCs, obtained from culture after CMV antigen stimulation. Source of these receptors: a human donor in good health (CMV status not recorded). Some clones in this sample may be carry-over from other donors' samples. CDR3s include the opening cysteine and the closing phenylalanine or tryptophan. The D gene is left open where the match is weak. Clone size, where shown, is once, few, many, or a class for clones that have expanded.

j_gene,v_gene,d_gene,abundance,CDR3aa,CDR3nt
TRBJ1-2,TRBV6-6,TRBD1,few,CASSYLRQGPGGYGYTF,TGTGCCAGCAGTTACCTTCGACAGGGCCCCGGAGGCTATGGCTACACCTTC
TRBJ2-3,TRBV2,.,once,CASSEPGERDTQYF,TGTGCCAGCAGTGAACCAGGGGAGAGAGATACGCAGTATTTT
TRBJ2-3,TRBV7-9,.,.,CASSTPGWSGTQYF,TGTGCCAGCAGCACTCCTGGGTGGTCGGGTACGCAGTATTTT
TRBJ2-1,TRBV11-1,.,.,CASSLSGQFF,TGTGCCAGCAGCTTATCGGGGCAGTTCTTC
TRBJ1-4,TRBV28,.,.,CASSFAWGRAPREKLFF,TGTGCCAGCAGTTTCGCATGGGGACGGGCCCCTAGGGAAAAACTGTTTTTT
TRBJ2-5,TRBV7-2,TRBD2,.,CASSLVAAGGGETQYF,TGTGCCAGCAGCTTAGTTGCTGCGGGGGGAGGTGAGACCCAGTACTTC
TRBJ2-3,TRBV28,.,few,CASSFFLRGGTDTQYF,TGTGCCAGCAGTTTTTTCCTGAGGGGTGGCACAGATACGCAGTATTTT
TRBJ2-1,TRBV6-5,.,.,CASSYSFPYNEQFF,TGTGCCAGCAGTTACTCGTTCCCCTACAATGAGCAGTTCTTC
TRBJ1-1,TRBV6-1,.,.,CASSQTPMNTEAFF,TGTGCCAGCAGTCAGACACCCATGAACACTGAAGCTTTCTTT
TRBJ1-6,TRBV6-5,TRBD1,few,CAVRDSNSPLHF,TGTGCCGTCCGGGACAGTAATTCACCCCTCCACTTT
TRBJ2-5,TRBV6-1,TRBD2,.,CASSYGGLAQETQYF,TGTGCCAGCAGTTATGGGGGACTAGCGCAAGAGACCCAGTACTTC
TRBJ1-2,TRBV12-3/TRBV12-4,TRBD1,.,CASSLPGGSGYGYTF,TGTGCCAGCAGCCTCCCAGGGGGCTCGGGCTATGGCTACACCTTC
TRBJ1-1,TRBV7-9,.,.,CASSLVSDMNTEAFF,TGTGCCAGCAGCTTAGTTAGCGACATGAACACTGAAGCTTTCTTT
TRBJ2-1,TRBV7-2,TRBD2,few,CASRQPGLPSYNEQFF,TGTGCCAGCAGGCAACCGGGACTACCGTCCTACAATGAGCAGTTCTTC
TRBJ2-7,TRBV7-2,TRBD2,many,CASSFGLAVYEQYF,TGTGCCAGCAGCTTTGGACTAGCGGTTTACGAGCAGTACTTC
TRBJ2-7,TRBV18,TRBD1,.,CASSPRDRGSYEQYF,TGTGCCAGCTCACCAAGAGACAGGGGCTCCTACGAGCAGTACTTC
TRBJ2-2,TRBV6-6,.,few,CASMGRRGELFF,TGTGCCAGCATGGGGCGGCGCGGGGAGCTGTTTTTT
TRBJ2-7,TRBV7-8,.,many,CASSFGSADFTYEQYF,TGTGCCAGCAGCTTTGGGAGTGCGGACTTCACCTACGAGCAGTACTTC
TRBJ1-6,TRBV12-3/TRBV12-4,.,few,CASTRRTGTSPLHF,TGTGCCAGCACCCGGCGCACAGGGACTTCACCCCTCCACTTT
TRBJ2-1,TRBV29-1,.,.,CSVEESTGSSYNEQFF,TGCAGCGTTGAAGAGTCGACAGGAAGCTCCTACAATGAGCAGTTCTTC
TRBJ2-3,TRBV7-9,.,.,CASSFSSSESTDTQYF,TGTGCCAGCAGCTTTTCCTCTAGCGAGAGCACAGATACGCAGTATTTT
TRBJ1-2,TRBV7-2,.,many,CASSLVSRTYGYTF,TGTGCCAGCAGCTTAGTTTCACGAACCTATGGCTACACCTTC
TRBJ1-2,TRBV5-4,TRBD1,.,CASSAGTGAGGYTF,TGTGCCAGCAGCGCAGGGACAGGGGCGGGTGGCTACACCTTC
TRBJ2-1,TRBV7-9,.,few,CASSPGAQAQFF,TGTGCCAGCAGCCCCGGGGCCCAAGCTCAGTTCTTC
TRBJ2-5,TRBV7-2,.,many,CASSLAFETQYF,TGTGCCAGCAGCTTAGCTTTCGAGACCCAGTACTTC
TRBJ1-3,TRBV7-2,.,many,CASSLSGGGGNTIYF,TGTGCCAGCAGCTTAAGCGGCGGGGGTGGAAACACCATATATTTT
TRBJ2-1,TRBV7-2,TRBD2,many,CASSTLAGVANEQFF,TGTGCCAGCAGCACACTAGCGGGAGTTGCCAATGAGCAGTTCTTC
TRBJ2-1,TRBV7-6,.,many,CASSPMPGPPLYNEQFF,TGTGCCAGCAGCCCCATGCCGGGGCCCCCTCTATACAATGAGCAGTTCTTC